This is a list of T cell receptor beta chains from one sample in a study of neurological immune-mediated disorders. TCRdb analysed the 5' RACE reads with MiXCR anew, one entry per CDR3 protein. This sample yields under 80,000 distinct CDR3 sequences, of which about 9.5% are seen a single time; about 1.7% belongs to the top ten. Specimen: PBMCs. The receptors were sampled from a man aged 50 to 59 in good health. CDR3s include the opening cysteine and the closing phenylalanine or tryptophan. The D gene is left open where the match is weak. Clone sizes are shown as once, few, many or a size class.

J	size	D	V	CDR3	DNA
TRBJ2-1	many	TRBD2	TRBV6-5	CASSPTSARNEQFF	TGTGCCAGCAGTCCGACTAGCGCCCGCAATGAGCAGTTCTTC
TRBJ1-2	many	NA	TRBV12-3/TRBV12-4	CASSFTVNYGYTF	TGTGCCAGCAGTTTCACAGTCAACTATGGCTACACCTTC
TRBJ2-3	many	TRBD2	TRBV7-2	CASSLVGGGATDTQYF	TGTGCCAGCAGCTTAGTTGGCGGGGGGGCGACAGATACGCAGTATTTT
TRBJ2-1	many	NA	TRBV25-1	CASSDPGRNEQFF	TGTGCCAGCAGTGATCCGGGACGAAATGAGCAGTTCTTC
TRBJ2-7	many	TRBD2	TRBV4-2	CASSQALGGLLHEQYF	TGTGCCAGCAGCCAAGCCTTGGGAGGGCTCCTACATGAGCAGTACTTC
TRBJ2-3	many	NA	TRBV5-1	CASSSTTQGGDTQYF	TGCGCCAGCAGCTCAACTACGCAGGGAGGAGATACGCAGTATTTT
TRBJ1-6	many	NA	TRBV12-3/TRBV12-4	CASSLVGNSPLHF	TGTGCCAGCAGTTTAGTGGGGAATTCACCCCTCCACTTT
TRBJ2-1	many	TRBD1	TRBV7-2	CASSFRGTGAMDEQFF	TGTGCCAGCAGCTTTCGTGGGACAGGGGCTATGGATGAGCAGTTCTTC
TRBJ2-7	many	NA	TRBV6-6	CASSYQPRGTYEQYF	TGTGCCAGCAGTTACCAACCCCGGGGGACCTACGAGCAGTACTTC
TRBJ2-2	many	NA	TRBV7-9	CASSLTGWNTGELFF	TGTGCCAGCAGCTTAACGGGGTGGAACACCGGGGAGCTGTTTTTT